This section outlines one T cell receptor beta chain sequence together with its context. Antigen unknown. These donors were members of the approximately 110-subject validation cohort, a group separate from the roughly 670-subject first cohort. The method was immunoSEQ multiplex PCR; TCRdb's version includes in-frame clones alone and lacks a portion of them. The sample gives 100,000 or so clones, roughly nine tenths of which show up once; under 4.5% is in the top ten. The data derive from a study of cytomegalovirus exposure and HLA in healthy donors. Overall study context: The 120 or so validation repertoires were reported in a later analysis to have been generated on the same platform as the approximately 700 first-cohort repertoires. Study-wide findings and caveats: Using the classifier, cytomegalovirus status was reportedly diagnosed with high specificity and sensitivity. The study recorded 160 or so TCR beta chains that were cytomegalovirus-associated.

Trimming took 4 bases from V and 2 from J, leaving 5 bases between them. Germline CDR1 is DFQATT and CDR2 is SNEGSKA (reference sequence). The CDR3 length is 11 residues. This TCR was recovered from a woman between 25 and 40 years old in good health and CMV-seronegative. The V gene is TRBV20-1, the J gene TRBJ2-5; D uncertain. Sequenced input: PBMCs. For the CDR3, the DNA is TGCAGTGCTAACCAGCAAGAGACCCAGTACTTC. Translation gives CSANQQETQYF.